Following are 32 T cell receptor beta chains from one sample sequenced in a study of T cell responses to AZD1222 COVID-19 vaccine. TCRdb keeps only in-frame clones here, not all; method: immunoSEQ multiplex PCR. The sample shows around 83,000 clones, 92% of them seen only once. The sequenced sample was peripheral blood, obtained on day 0 of AZD1222 vaccination. These receptors were obtained from an adult in good health.

V usage is TRBV7-3 and J usage is TRBJ2-3, with 8 positions matching TRBD2. CDR1 is SGHTA, CDR2 FQGTGA, per germline. The ends lost 5 bases at V and 0 bases at J; junction bases unmatched: 10. There are 17 residues in the CDR3. CDR3 loop: CASSHDPPSGSTDTQYF. The CDR3 DNA sequence: TGTGCCAGCAGCCATGACCCCCCTAGCGGGAGCACAGATACGCAGTATTTT.

The chain couples TRBV7-3 to TRBJ2-5; the D gene could be TRBD1 or TRBD2 (6 bases each). Germline CDR1 and CDR2: SGHTA and FQGTGA. Trimming took 2 bases from V and 2 from J, leaving 12 bases between them. The CDR3 extends over 15 amino acids. The CDR3 protein is CASSLGGGAQETQYF. For the CDR3, the DNA is TGTGCCAGCAGCTTAGGGGGCGGGGCTCAAGAGACCCAGTACTTC.

The chain carries TRBV6-1 and TRBJ2-2, with D uncertain. The CDR3 contains 14 residues. Germline CDR1 and CDR2: MNHNS and SASEGT. Trimming removed 5 bases from V and 5 bases from J, with 12 bases in between. In DNA, the CDR3 is TGTGCCAGCAGTTATATACAGAGTACCGGGGAGCTGTTTTTT. Translated: CASSYIQSTGELFF.

The chain combines TRBV19 with TRBJ1-2; D remains ambiguous. The germline V gene has CDR1 LNHDA and CDR2 SQIVND (reference sequence). This CDR3 spans 15 amino acids. With 2 bases removed from V and 5 bases from J, the gap between germline ends came to 15 bases. The CDR3 spells CASSIIGTGEYGYTF. The CDR3 bases are TGTGCCAGTAGTATAATAGGTACCGGGGAGTATGGCTACACCTTC.

This clone was picked up a small number of times. This sequence joins TRBV27 and TRBJ2-7; D possibly corresponds to TRBD1 (6 bases). The ends were cut back, 6 bases at V and 0 bases at J, with 18 bases in the middle. The length of the CDR3 is 16 residues. From germline, CDR1 is MNHEY and CDR2 SMNVEV (reference sequence). CDR3 in DNA: TGTGCCAGCAGCAGTCGGCTGGACAGAGGCTCCTACGAGCAGTACTTC. This gives the protein CASSSRLDRGSYEQYF.

In this sample, this clone turned up once. CDR3 sequence reads: CASSVAGPYNEQFF. The CDR3 coding sequence is TGTGCCAGCAGTGTGGCGGGACCCTACAATGAGCAGTTCTTC. The V gene is TRBV7-9, the J gene TRBJ2-1; possible D gene TRBD2, 6 bases. From germline, CDR1 is SEHNR and CDR2 FQNEAQ (reference sequence). V shed 6 bases and J shed 2 bases, with 11 bases lying between them. The CDR3 is 14 residues long.

The rearrangement joins TRBV30 to TRBJ2-4, with D tentatively TRBD1 or TRBD2 (5 bases each). Germline V gene lookup returns CDR1 GTSNPN and CDR2 SVGIG (reference sequence). V lost 5 bases to trimming and J lost 9 bases, with 17 bases between them. The CDR3 is 13 amino acids. CDR3 in amino acids: CAWGFGTRGIQYF. In nucleotides, the CDR3 is TGTGCCTGGGGGTTCGGGACCCGGGGCATTCAGTACTTC.

The chain has TRBV19 and TRBJ2-7; perhaps D is TRBD1 or TRBD2 (7 bases each). The CDR3 spans 14 residues. Trimming pared 8 bases from V and 2 bases from J, leaving 16 bases between. Germline V gives CDR1 LNHDA, CDR2 SQIVND (reference sequence). Here the CDR3 reads CASSTQGGPYEQYF. CDR3 nucleotides: TGTGCCAGTTCCACCCAGGGGGGGCCCTACGAGCAGTACTTC. Full variable domain (rest looked up from reference TRBV19 and TRBJ2-7): DGGITQSPKYLFRKEGQNVTLSCEQNLNHDAMYWYRQDPGQGLRLIYYSQIVNDFQKGDIAEGYSVSREKKESFPLTVTSAQKNPTAFYLCASSTQGGPYEQYFGPGTRLTVT.

The rearrangement joins TRBV7-8 to TRBJ2-3; possible D gene TRBD1, 7 bases. The germline V gene encodes CDR1 SGHVS and CDR2 FQNEAQ. The CDR3 covers 17 residues. Trimming shortened V by 3 bases and J by 1 base, and 17 bases separated the two germline ends. The CDR3 spells CASSFTGAGSGTDTQYF. CDR3 in DNA: TGTGCCAGCAGCTTTACAGGGGCGGGGAGCGGCACAGATACGCAGTATTTT.

The rearrangement uses TRBV11-2 and TRBJ1-2; D remains unclear. This CDR3 has 12 amino acids. The V and J ends lost 8 bases and 2 bases respectively, with 9 bases between them. Germline-derived CDR1 and CDR2 are SGHAT and FQNNGV. DNA of the CDR3: TGTGCCAGCCAACGGAAGAACTATGGCTACACCTTC. Translating gives CASQRKNYGYTF.

The J gene is TRBJ2-1, the V gene TRBV5-5, with TRBD1 matching over 8 bases. J was trimmed by 3 bases and V by 1 base; bases with no gene match: 0. Germline-derived CDR1 and CDR2 are SGHKS and YYEKEE (reference sequence). The CDR3 totals 14 residues. The chain's CDR3 is CASSLTGGYNEQFF. The CDR3 DNA sequence: TGTGCCAGCAGCTTGACAGGGGGCTACAATGAGCAGTTCTTC. The entire variable domain, with the rest obtained from reference TRBV5-5 and TRBJ2-1, is as follows: DAGVTQSPTHLIKTRGQQVTLRCSPISGHKSVSWYQQVLGQGPQFIFQYYEKEERGRGNFPDRFSARQFPNYSSELNVNALLLGDSALYLCASSLTGGYNEQFFGPGTRLTVL.

This clone was seen more than once but under ten times. The rearrangement links TRBV19 to TRBJ2-1, with 12 bases lining up with TRBD2. With 3 bases clipped from V and 8 bases from J, the junction kept 5 bases outside the gene matches. Germline V gene data show CDR1 as LNHDA and CDR2 as SQIVND (reference sequence). There are 15 residues in the CDR3. The CDR3 DNA is TGTGCCAGTAGTATGACTAGCGGGAGCTTCGATGAGCAGTTCTTC. Protein product: CASSMTSGSFDEQFF.

The chain has TRBV28 and TRBJ2-7, with 8 bases matching TRBD1. This CDR3 region has 14 residues. Germline V CDR1 and CDR2: MDHEN, SYDVKM. V trimming: 4 bases; J trimming: 6 bases; junction bases outside the gene matches: 8. CDR3 loop: CASSSGTGGGEQYF. The CDR3, as DNA: TGTGCCAGCAGTTCCGGGACAGGAGGTGGCGAGCAGTACTTC.

The V and J genes are TRBV5-5 and TRBJ1-2; tentatively, D is TRBD1 (6 bases). CDR1 and CDR2 from the germline V gene are SGHKS and YYEKEE (reference sequence). This CDR3 has 16 residues. Trimming stripped 4 bases from V and 2 bases from J, with 18 bases between. CDR3 nucleotide sequence: TGTGCCAGCAGCCTGTTAACAGGGAGCTTCAACTATGGCTACACCTTC. Its translation: CASSLLTGSFNYGYTF. Looking up the rest from reference TRBV5-5 and TRBJ1-2 gives the full variable domain: DAGVTQSPTHLIKTRGQQVTLRCSPISGHKSVSWYQQVLGQGPQFIFQYYEKEERGRGNFPDRFSARQFPNYSSELNVNALLLGDSALYLCASSLLTGSFNYGYTFGSGTRLTVV.

The chain combines TRBV7-2 with TRBJ2-1, with a weak D call TRBD1 (6 bases). CDR3 length: 14 amino acids. Germline loops: CDR1 SGHTA, CDR2 FQGNSA. V dropped 4 bases and J dropped 4 bases, with 11 bases sitting between them. CDR3 protein: CASSSRTVYNEQFF. The CDR3 bases are TGTGCCAGCAGCTCCCGGACAGTTTACAATGAGCAGTTCTTC.

This chain uses TRBV7-2 with TRBJ2-1; D remains unclear. This CDR3 region has 14 residues. Per the germline V gene, CDR1 is SGHTA and CDR2 is FQGNSA. V was trimmed by 2 bases and J by 9 bases, leaving 14 bases between them. In DNA, the CDR3 is TGTGCCAGCAGCTTAAGAAGTGCCCCGGGTGAGCAGTTCTTC. It is translated as CASSLRSAPGEQFF.

V and J are TRBV2 and TRBJ1-6; tentative D call: TRBD1 (6 bases). The V gene lost 6 bases and the J gene lost 6 bases, with 9 bases spanning the gap. The germline CDR1 and CDR2 sequences are SNHLY and FYNNEI. The CDR3 consists of 13 residues. This CDR3 is CASRGRGNSPLHF. In DNA, the CDR3 is TGTGCCAGCAGGGGCAGGGGTAATTCACCCCTCCACTTT.

This clone showed up just once. J is TRBJ2-5 and V is TRBV29-1; no reliable D call. V was pared by 0 bases and J by 5 bases, with 10 bases between. CDR3 size: 13 residues. Looked up from germline, CDR1 is SQVTM and CDR2 is ANQGSEA. CDR3 DNA: TGCAGCGTTGAAGAGAGGATGGGGGAGACCCAGTACTTC. It translates to CSVEERMGETQYF.

This chain connects TRBV19 to TRBJ2-1; TRBD2 aligns across 8 bases. Germline CDR1 and CDR2: LNHDA and SQIVND (reference sequence). The length of the CDR3 is 12 residues. J was trimmed by 6 bases and V by 6 bases; bases with no gene match: 1. The CDR3 loop is CASSGRGNEQFF. In DNA, the CDR3 is TGTGCCAGTAGCGGGAGGGGCAATGAGCAGTTCTTC.

J is TRBJ2-4 and V is TRBV3-1 (or the pseudogene TRBV3-2); D remains ambiguous. The CDR3 is 15 amino acids. The germline gives CDR1 LGHDT, CDR2 YNNKEL (reference sequence). V was cut by 5 bases and J by 2 bases, with 13 bases left in between. The CDR3 DNA reads as TGTGCCAGCAGCGATCAAGGGATATCCAAAAACATTCAGTACTTC. It translates to CASSDQGISKNIQYF.

The rearrangement uses TRBV27 and TRBJ2-2; 7 bases fit TRBD1. Per germline, CDR1 MNHEY and CDR2 SMNVEV (reference sequence). V trimming: 4 bases; J trimming: 4 bases; junction bases outside the gene matches: 9. The CDR3 loop spans 16 amino acids. CDR3 amino acids: CASSYWGSGGTGELFF. The CDR3 DNA is TGTGCCAGCAGTTACTGGGGGTCAGGGGGCACCGGGGAGCTGTTTTTT.

This clone appeared a single time. This chain uses TRBV10-3 with TRBJ2-7; 10 bases line up with TRBD1. Germline lookup yields CDR1 ENHRY and CDR2 SYGVKD. The CDR3 totals 15 residues. V shed 6 bases and J 2 bases; nucleotides not matched to a gene: 7. The CDR3 is CAIRVPGQGTYEQYF. The CDR3 region has the DNA TGTGCCATCAGGGTACCGGGACAGGGGACCTACGAGCAGTACTTC.

The V and J genes are TRBV12-5 and TRBJ2-7; D is unclear. Trimming left V 3 bases short and J 1 base short, with 4 bases between. This CDR3 has 12 residues. Germline V gene lookup returns CDR1 LGHNT and CDR2 FRNRAP. Written as DNA, the CDR3 is TGTGCTAGTGGTTTAGGGTCCTACGAGCAGTACTTC. Its protein product is CASGLGSYEQYF.

J is TRBJ1-5 and V is TRBV18, with D maybe TRBD1 (6 bases). The germline V and J ends were trimmed by 4 bases and 0 bases, with 16 bases remaining between them. The CDR3 totals 17 residues. Germline-derived CDR1 and CDR2 are KGHSH and LQKENI. The CDR3 is CASSHVTLDSSNQPQHF. The CDR3 DNA reads as TGTGCCAGCTCACACGTTACCCTGGACAGTAGCAATCAGCCCCAGCATTTT.

This clone is a singleton in its sample. The V call is TRBV5-1, the J call TRBJ2-3, with 9 positions matching TRBD2. The ends lost 0 bases at V and 0 bases at J; junction bases unmatched: 8. This CDR3 spans 18 amino acids. CDR1 SGHRS and CDR2 YFSETQ come from the germline V gene. The chain's CDR3 is CASSLVLAGSSSTDTQYF. CDR3 bases: TGCGCCAGCAGCTTGGTGCTAGCGGGGAGTTCTAGCACAGATACGCAGTATTTT.

The chain uses TRBV18 and TRBJ2-7, with 10 bases identical to TRBD2. CDR1 KGHSH and CDR2 LQKENI come from the germline V gene. V shed 1 base and J 3 bases; nucleotides not matched to a gene: 9. This CDR3 comprises 17 residues. CDR3 DNA: TGTGCCAGCTCACCACAACGGGGACTAGCGTCCAACTACGAGCAGTACTTC. This gives the protein CASSPQRGLASNYEQYF.

The chain links TRBV23-1 to TRBJ2-2, with D perhaps TRBD2 (5 bases). TRBV23-1 qualifies as an ORF whose function is uncertain. Deletions cut 3 bases from V and 3 bases from J, with 11 bases between. The CDR3 runs 15 residues. CDR3 loop: CASSQRAGDTGELFF. The CDR3 DNA reads as TGCGCCAGCAGTCAGAGGGCGGGCGACACCGGGGAGCTGTTTTTT.

Regarding this clone: With a far larger clone one base away, a read error is the likely cause. The chain employs TRBV6-1 and TRBJ2-7, with D perhaps matching TRBD1 or TRBD2 (5 bases each). CDR1 is MNHNS and CDR2 is SASEGT in the germline V gene. This CDR3 contains 15 residues. CDR3 in DNA: TGTGCCAGCTGTGAAGACGCCGGGACCGTATACGAGCAGTACTTC. Its translation: CASCEDAGTVYEQYF.

The genes are TRBV25-1 and TRBJ1-5; D unclear. V was clipped by 2 bases and J by 7 bases, with 9 bases between them. Germline-derived CDR1 and CDR2 are MGHDK and SYGVNS. This CDR3 spans 13 amino acids. The CDR3 DNA sequence: TGTGCCAGCAGTGAAAATTTAGACCAGCCCCAGCATTTT. It translates to CASSENLDQPQHF.

The J gene is TRBJ2-1, the V gene TRBV19, with D tentatively TRBD2 (6 bases). The CDR3 spans 19 residues. The V end was cut by 10 bases, the J end by 5 bases, with 33 bases between. CDR1 and CDR2 (germline): LNHDA, SQIVND (reference sequence). CDR3 in DNA: TGTGCCACCACTAAGGGACTTGGGCGTCTTAGGCCCAACGACAATGAGCAGTTCTTC. Its translation: CATTKGLGRLRPNDNEQFF. Looking up the rest from reference TRBV19 and TRBJ2-1 gives the full variable domain: DGGITQSPKYLFRKEGQNVTLSCEQNLNHDAMYWYRQDPGQGLRLIYYSQIVNDFQKGDIAEGYSVSREKKESFPLTVTSAQKNPTAFYLCATTKGLGRLRPNDNEQFFGPGTRLTVL.

The CDR3 loop is CASSPIAGRTSGSRNEQYF. The CDR3 region has the DNA TGTGCCAGCAGTCCTATCGCGGGACGGACTAGCGGGAGTCGAAACGAGCAGTACTTC. V gene TRBV27 combines with J gene TRBJ2-7; 13 nucleotides align to TRBD2. CDR3 length: 19 amino acids. The junction had 18 bases not matched to a gene; V was cut back by 5 bases and J by 5 bases. Germline V gene lookup returns CDR1 MNHEY and CDR2 SMNVEV (reference sequence).

The chain employs TRBV9 and TRBJ2-1; 10 bases line up with TRBD2. The CDR3 consists of 16 residues. V gave up 0 bases and J gave up 6 bases; unmatched junction bases: 6. Germline loops: CDR1 SGDLS, CDR2 YYNGEE. Here the CDR3 reads CASSVAFSGRLNEQFF. In nucleotides, the CDR3 is TGTGCCAGCAGCGTAGCTTTTAGCGGGAGGCTCAATGAGCAGTTCTTC.